This T cell receptor (beta chain) derives from a study of a mutant IDH1 vaccine in newly diagnosed glioma. Study background: Vaccines began 4-6 weeks after radiotherapy alone, or with temozolomide cycles.

V was cut by 0 bases and J by 4 bases, with 11 bases left in between. The CDR3 has 14 residues. Germline V gene sequence: CDR1 SGHNT, CDR2 YYREEE (reference sequence). Time point denoted: week 23, last vaccination. Every single dose of the vaccine, 300 ug of mutant IDH1 20-mer peptide, came with topical imiquimod. In regard to this clone: Its antigen remains unknown.

Measured with immunoSEQ multiplex PCR; TCRdb has only the in-frame clones, and not every one. The sample lists tens of thousands of clones, over 75% occurring once. The starting material was PBMCs, obtained from a glioma patient whose treatment included an IDH1 peptide vaccine. The receptor was isolated from a man between 18 and 29 years old with glioma. The gene calls are TRBV5-4 and TRBJ2-7; no clear D gene. This chain's CDR3 is CASSLANGRYEQYF. The CDR3 DNA sequence: TGTGCCAGCAGCTTGGCCAACGGGCGGTACGAGCAGTACTTC.